Each of the 5 T cell receptor beta chains below was sequenced from the same sample in a study of blood T cell repertoires in COVID-19. The table came from immunoSEQ multiplex PCR; TCRdb's copy has only in-frame clones and leaves some out. This repertoire shows 410,000 or so clones, approximately 89% found once; its top ten account for roughly 1.4%. Material: peripheral blood. These receptors originate from a woman aged 40 to 50 with COVID-19, enrolled during active disease.

This chain uses TRBV24-1 with TRBJ1-5; D gene unclear. The CDR3 is 13 residues long. Trimming removed 5 bases at V and 2 bases at J, with 6 bases between. Germline V gives CDR1 KGHDR, CDR2 SFDVKD. The CDR3: CATSGSGNQPQHF. The CDR3 DNA follows: TGTGCCACCAGTGGGTCAGGCAATCAGCCCCAGCATTTT.

V usage is TRBV15 and J usage is TRBJ2-1; 7 bases are a match to TRBD1. Germline CDR1 LNHNV, CDR2 YYDKDF (reference sequence). J lost 9 bases, V lost 4 bases, and 3 bases had no gene match. The CDR3 has 12 residues. As DNA, the CDR3 is TGTGCCACCAGCATACAGGGGTTTGAGCAGTTCTTC. Translating it yields CATSIQGFEQFF.

The chain uses TRBV19 and TRBJ1-2; D may be TRBD1 (5 bases). The germline V gene encodes CDR1 LNHDA and CDR2 SQIVND (reference sequence). The CDR3 runs 14 residues. Between the trimmed V and J ends, which lost 6 bases and 0 bases, there was a span of 11 bases. In nucleotides, the CDR3 is TGTGCCAGTAGCACAGGTTTAGCTAACTATGGCTACACCTTC. Its translation is CASSTGLANYGYTF.

The V gene is TRBV6-2 or TRBV6-3, the J gene TRBJ2-7; TRBD2 agrees at 14 bases. The trim removed 2 bases at V and 3 bases at J, leaving 12 bases unmatched. This CDR3 spans 19 amino acids. Germline CDR1 and CDR2: MNHEY and SVGEGT. CDR3 in DNA: TGTGCCAGCAGTTACACGCTCGGACTAGCGGGGGGACTGGGCTACGAGCAGTACTTC. It codes for CASSYTLGLAGGLGYEQYF.

The chain combines TRBV19 with TRBJ1-5, with 7 bases lining up with TRBD1. Germline V gives CDR1 LNHDA, CDR2 SQIVND (reference sequence). The CDR3 runs 15 residues. Germline trimming cut 4 bases from V and 2 bases from J; bases unmatched to any gene: 5. The DNA for the CDR3 is TGTGCCAGTAGTACGGGGACAGTAGGCAATCAGCCCCAGCATTTT. It is translated as CASSTGTVGNQPQHF.